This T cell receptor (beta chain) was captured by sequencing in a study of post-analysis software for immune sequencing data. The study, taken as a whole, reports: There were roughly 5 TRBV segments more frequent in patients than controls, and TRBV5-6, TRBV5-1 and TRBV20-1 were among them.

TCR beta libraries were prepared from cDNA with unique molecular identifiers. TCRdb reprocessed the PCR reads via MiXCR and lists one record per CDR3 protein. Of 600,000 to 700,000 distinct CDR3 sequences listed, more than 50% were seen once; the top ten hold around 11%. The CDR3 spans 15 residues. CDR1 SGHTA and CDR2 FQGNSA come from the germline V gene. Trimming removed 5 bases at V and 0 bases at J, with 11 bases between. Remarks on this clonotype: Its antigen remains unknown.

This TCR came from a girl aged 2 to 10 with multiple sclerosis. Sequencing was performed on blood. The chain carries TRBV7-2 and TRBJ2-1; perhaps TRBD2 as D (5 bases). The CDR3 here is CASSLLRVSYNEQFF. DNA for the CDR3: TGTGCCAGCAGCCTACTGCGGGTCTCCTACAATGAGCAGTTCTTC.